A selection of T cell receptor beta chains follows, all from one sample in a study of cytomegalovirus exposure and HLA in healthy donors. Assay used: immunoSEQ multiplex PCR; TCRdb lists only in-frame clones, some missing. The sample contains 160,000 or so clones, roughly four fifths of which appear only once. The sample consisted of PBMCs. The receptors here all came from a man between 60 and 75 years old in good health and CMV-seronegative. Each CDR3 is given with its conserved first and last residue. The order of the fields is D gene, CDR3 length, J gene, clone size, V gene, CDR3 DNA, CDR3 protein. D genes are given only for firm matches. Expanded clones are given a class, and other clones once, few, many or no size at all.

NA	16	TRBJ2-3	NA	TRBV7-8	TGTGCCAGCAGCTTAGTTAGGGGTATTGGAACAGATACGCAGTATTTT	CASSLVRGIGTDTQYF
TRBD2	16	TRBJ2-5	NA	TRBV7-6	TGTGCCAGCAGCTATGGCCCGGGGGGATTAAAAGAGACCCAGTACTTC	CASSYGPGGLKETQYF
TRBD1	15	TRBJ1-4	NA	TRBV28	TGTGCCAGCAGTACCCTTGGACAGGGGATTGAAAAACTGTTTTTT	CASSTLGQGIEKLFF
TRBD1	15	TRBJ1-5	NA	TRBV6-6	TGTGCCAGCAGTTACTCGACAGGGGGCGTTCAGCCCCAGCATTTT	CASSYSTGGVQPQHF
TRBD1	18	TRBJ1-5	NA	TRBV28	TGTGCCAGCAGTTTAGGACAGGGGTACCCAAGGGGCAATCAGCCCCAGCATTTT	CASSLGQGYPRGNQPQHF
NA	15	TRBJ2-5	NA	TRBV5-1	TGCGCCAGCAGCTTTGACGCGGGGTCGAGGGAGACCCAGTACTTC	CASSFDAGSRETQYF
NA	15	TRBJ1-2	NA	TRBV7-2	TGTGCCAGCAGCCCCCGGTGGGCTACTAACTATGGCTACACCTTC	CASSPRWATNYGYTF
TRBD2	16	TRBJ2-3	NA	TRBV11-2	TGTGCCAGCAGCTCATCGGGCGGGAGTGGAATCGATACGCAGTATTTT	CASSSSGGSGIDTQYF
NA	14	TRBJ1-3	NA	TRBV6-5	TGTGCCAGCAGCGGACAGTCGGGGGGAAACACCATATATTTT	CASSGQSGGNTIYF
NA	16	TRBJ1-2	NA	TRBV5-5	TGTGCCAGCAGCTTGGGACCGGCCGCCTCGGGCTATGGCTACACCTTC	CASSLGPAASGYGYTF
TRBD1	19	TRBJ2-1	NA	TRBV9	TGTGCCAGCAGTGTAGTCGGGACAGTGGGGCGCGGCTCCTACAATGAGCAGTTCTTC	CASSVVGTVGRGSYNEQFF
TRBD1	14	TRBJ1-2	NA	TRBV5-4	TGTGCCAGCAGCTTGGAGGGACAGATACATGGCTACACCTTC	CASSLEGQIHGYTF
NA	16	TRBJ1-1	NA	TRBV28	TGTGCCAGCAGTTTAATGGGGGGGGGTTCGGACACTGAAGCTTTCTTT	CASSLMGGGSDTEAFF
NA	15	TRBJ2-5	NA	TRBV10-3	TGTGCCATCAGTGGCCAGTCTAGGTCCCAAGAGACCCAGTACTTC	CAISGQSRSQETQYF
NA	14	TRBJ2-5	NA	TRBV2	TGTGCCAGCAGCTACGTTGACTCACAAGAGACCCAGTACTTC	CASSYVDSQETQYF
NA	16	TRBJ2-2	NA	TRBV4-2	TGTGCCAGCAGCCAGGATCTAGCAGTGGGCACCGGGGAGCTGTTTTTT	CASSQDLAVGTGELFF
NA	15	TRBJ2-1	NA	TRBV7-9	TGTGCCAGCAGCATAACTAGCTTCTCCTACAATGAGCAGTTCTTC	CASSITSFSYNEQFF
NA	13	TRBJ1-5	NA	TRBV19	TGTGCCAGTAGTACGCAGGGTAAGCAGCCCCAGCATTTT	CASSTQGKQPQHF
NA	15	TRBJ2-5	NA	TRBV5-6	TGTGCCAGCAGCTTACAAGGGGCGGCAAGTGCGACCCAGTACTTC	CASSLQGAASATQYF
NA	14	TRBJ2-4	NA	TRBV6-5	TGTGCCAGCAGTTACCAGGGGACCAAAAACATTCAGTACTTC	CASSYQGTKNIQYF
TRBD1	15	TRBJ2-7	NA	TRBV7-9	TGTGCCAGCAGCCCATCGACAGGGATCCCCTACGAGCAGTACTTC	CASSPSTGIPYEQYF
NA	14	TRBJ2-2	NA	TRBV10-3	TGTGCCACCACTCCGGGTGCGGCCACCGGGGAGCTGTTTTTT	CATTPGAATGELFF
TRBD1	14	TRBJ2-1	NA	TRBV18	TGTGCCAGCTCACCGGGCGACAGGGGGAATGAGCAGTTCTTC	CASSPGDRGNEQFF
TRBD1	14	TRBJ2-1	NA	TRBV7-7	TGTGCCAGCAGCTCAGGGGGCTCCTACAATGAGCAGTTCTTC	CASSSGGSYNEQFF
TRBD1	15	TRBJ2-5	NA	TRBV9	TGTGCCAGCAGCTGGACAGGGGGCACTACGGAGACCCAGTACTTC	CASSWTGGTTETQYF
TRBD2	16	TRBJ2-3	NA	TRBV6-1	TGTGCCAGCAGTGCTAGCGGGGGGACTAGCACAGATACGCAGTATTTT	CASSASGGTSTDTQYF
NA	15	TRBJ2-2	few	TRBV28	TGTGCCAGCAGGGCCCGAGAACTATCTACCGGGGAGCTGTTTTTT	CASRARELSTGELFF
TRBD1	15	TRBJ1-2	few	TRBV28	TGTGCCAGCAGTTTGAGTGGACAGGGGCTCTATGGCTACACCTTC	CASSLSGQGLYGYTF
TRBD1	15	TRBJ2-1	once	TRBV5-1	TGCGCCAGCAGCTTAGGACAGGGGTTCATCAATGAGCAGTTCTTC	CASSLGQGFINEQFF
NA	13	TRBJ2-1	NA	TRBV7-9	TGTGCCAGCAGACCGGACAGACACAATGAGCAGTTCTTC	CASRPDRHNEQFF
NA	12	TRBJ1-2	NA	TRBV11-2	TGTGCCAGCAGCTTAGACCACTATGGATACACCTTC	CASSLDHYGYTF
NA	19	TRBJ1-2	NA	TRBV7-9	TGTGCCAGCAGCTTCCCTACCTCTGGGCCCTCAAGCCAGGGCCATGTCTACACCTTC	CASSFPTSGPSSQGHVYTF
TRBD1	14	TRBJ2-2	NA	TRBV2	TGTGCCAGCAGGGGACAGGCGAACACCGGGGAGCTGTTTTTT	CASRGQANTGELFF
NA	13	TRBJ1-1	NA	TRBV7-9	TGTTCCAGCAGCTCCAATCCCAACACTGAAGCTTTCTTT	CSSSSNPNTEAFF
NA	16	TRBJ1-5	NA	TRBV4-1	TGCGCCAGCAGCCAAGGAGGGGGGGATAGCAATCAGCCCCAGCATTTT	CASSQGGGDSNQPQHF
NA	14	TRBJ1-5	NA	TRBV18	TGTGCCAGCTCACCGTCGGGTAGCAATCAGCCCCAGCATTTT	CASSPSGSNQPQHF
TRBD1	15	TRBJ2-2	NA	TRBV11-3	TGTGCCAGCAGCTTGGGACAGGGAGACACCGGGGAGCTGTTTTTT	CASSLGQGDTGELFF
TRBD1	15	TRBJ1-4	NA	TRBV4-3	TGCGCCAGCAGCCCCGAGGGACAGGGAAATGAAAAACTGTTTTTT	CASSPEGQGNEKLFF
NA	15	TRBJ2-7	NA	TRBV7-9	TGTTCCAGCAGAAGAATCGGGGGTCGGGATGACGAGCAGTACTTC	CSSRRIGGRDDEQYF
TRBD1	13	TRBJ2-7	NA	TRBV30	TGTGCCTGGAATGGACAGGGAACCTACGAGCAGTACTTC	CAWNGQGTYEQYF
TRBD2	16	TRBJ2-3	few	TRBV7-2	TGTGCCAGCAGCCCCTTGGGAGCGGGAGTTTCAGATACGCAGTATTTT	CASSPLGAGVSDTQYF
NA	15	TRBJ1-4	NA	TRBV18	TGTGCCAGCTCACCAACGGGGGATCTGAATGAAAAACTGTTTTTT	CASSPTGDLNEKLFF
TRBD1	15	TRBJ2-1	few	TRBV7-3	TGTGCCAGCAGCGTGGGGGACAGTTTCTACAATGAGCAGTTCTTC	CASSVGDSFYNEQFF
NA	12	TRBJ2-3	NA	TRBV6-1	TGTGCCAGCAGTGTTTACACAGATACGCAGTATTTT	CASSVYTDTQYF
NA	13	TRBJ2-3	few	TRBV6-4	TGTGCCAGCAGTGGTAGCGACACAGATACGCAGTATTTT	CASSGSDTDTQYF
NA	18	TRBJ1-4	NA	TRBV12-1	TGTGCCAGCAGCTTTAGTCCCAGGGGTCCACGCCTTAATGAAAAACTGTTTTTT	CASSFSPRGPRLNEKLFF
TRBD1	16	TRBJ2-3	NA	TRBV19	TGTGCCAGTAGTCCCATACAGGGGCTGAGGACAGATACGCAGTATTTT	CASSPIQGLRTDTQYF
TRBD1	16	TRBJ2-7	NA	TRBV5-5	TGTGCCAGCAGCCTGAATACCGGGACAGTTTACCACGAGCAGTACTTC	CASSLNTGTVYHEQYF
NA	13	TRBJ1-6	NA	TRBV10-1	TGCGCCAGCAGTGGAGGGTCGAATTCACCCCTCCACTTT	CASSGGSNSPLHF
NA	15	TRBJ2-4	NA	TRBV28	TGTGCCAGCAGTTGGAGGCGAGGGGCCAAAAACATTCAGTACTTC	CASSWRRGAKNIQYF
NA	16	TRBJ2-1	NA	TRBV7-8	TGTGCCAGCAGCTTTGTGGTCGGGAGCTCCTACAATGAGCAGTTCTTC	CASSFVVGSSYNEQFF
TRBD1	13	TRBJ1-2	NA	TRBV27	TGTGCCAGCTCCACCAGGGGGATCTATGGCTACACCTTC	CASSTRGIYGYTF
TRBD2	20	TRBJ2-7	NA	TRBV6-7	TGTGCCAGCAGTTACTCGATGTCGGGGGCAAGCGGGAGGGCGGCCTACGAGCAGTACTTC	CASSYSMSGASGRAAYEQYF